Given below is one T cell receptor (beta chain) in context. Germline CDR1 and CDR2: KGHSH and LQKENI. CDR3 size: 17 residues. Trimming removed 5 bases from V and 0 bases from J, with 17 bases in between. The sample is drawn from a study of blood T cell repertoires in COVID-19. Method: immunoSEQ multiplex PCR; TCRdb's copy keeps in-frame clones and lacks some. Among around 400,000 clones listed, over 75% were seen once. The receptor comes from a woman aged 55-69 years with COVID-19, enrolled during active disease. V and J are TRBV18 and TRBJ1-3; D gene uncertain. The source material was peripheral blood. The CDR3 DNA reads as TGTGCCAGCTCAACCTCCGAGGGAGTCTCCTCTGGAAACACCATATATTTT. Protein: CASSTSEGVSSGNTIYF. The full variable domain, completed using reference TRBV18 and TRBJ1-3, is NAGVMQNPRHLVRRRGQEARLRCSPMKGHSHVYWYRQLPEEGLKFMVYLQKENIIDESGMPKERFSAEFPKEGPSILRIQQVVRGDSAAYFCASSTSEGVSSGNTIYFGEGSWLTVV.